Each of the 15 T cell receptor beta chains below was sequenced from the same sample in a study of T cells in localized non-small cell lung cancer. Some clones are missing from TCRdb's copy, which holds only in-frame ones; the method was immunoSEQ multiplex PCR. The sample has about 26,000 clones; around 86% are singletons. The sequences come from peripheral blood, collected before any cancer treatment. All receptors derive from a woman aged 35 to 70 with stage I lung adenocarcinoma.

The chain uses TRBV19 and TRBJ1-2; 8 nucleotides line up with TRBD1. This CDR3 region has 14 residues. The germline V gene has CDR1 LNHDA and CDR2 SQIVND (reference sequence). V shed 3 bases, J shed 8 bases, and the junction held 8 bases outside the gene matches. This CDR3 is CASSMTGDSGGYTF. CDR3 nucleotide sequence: TGTGCCAGTAGTATGACAGGGGATTCAGGGGGCTACACCTTC.

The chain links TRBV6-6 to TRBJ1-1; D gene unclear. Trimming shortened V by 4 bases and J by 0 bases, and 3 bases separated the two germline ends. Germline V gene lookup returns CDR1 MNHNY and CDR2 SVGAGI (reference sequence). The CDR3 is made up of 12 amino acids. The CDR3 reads CASSWVNTEAFF. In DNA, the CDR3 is TGTGCCAGCAGTTGGGTGAACACTGAAGCTTTCTTT.

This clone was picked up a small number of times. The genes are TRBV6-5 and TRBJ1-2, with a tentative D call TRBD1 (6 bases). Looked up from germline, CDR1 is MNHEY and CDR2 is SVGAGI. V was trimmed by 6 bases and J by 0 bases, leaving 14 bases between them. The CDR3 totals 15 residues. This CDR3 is CASSEGGRSNYGYTF. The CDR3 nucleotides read TGTGCCAGCAGCGAGGGGGGCCGATCTAACTATGGCTACACCTTC.

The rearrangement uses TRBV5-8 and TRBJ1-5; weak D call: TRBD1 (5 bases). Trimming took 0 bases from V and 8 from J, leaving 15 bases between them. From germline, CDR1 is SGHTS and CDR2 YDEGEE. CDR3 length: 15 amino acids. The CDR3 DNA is TGTGCCAGCAGCTTGGGACAGCAGAATAGCAAGCCCCAGCATTTT. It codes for CASSLGQQNSKPQHF. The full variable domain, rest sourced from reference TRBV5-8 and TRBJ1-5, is EAGVTQSPTHLIKTRGQQATLRCSPISGHTSVYWYQQALGLGLQFLLWYDEGEERNRGNFPPRFSGRQFPNYSSELNVNALELEDSALYLCASSLGQQNSKPQHFGDGTRLSIL.

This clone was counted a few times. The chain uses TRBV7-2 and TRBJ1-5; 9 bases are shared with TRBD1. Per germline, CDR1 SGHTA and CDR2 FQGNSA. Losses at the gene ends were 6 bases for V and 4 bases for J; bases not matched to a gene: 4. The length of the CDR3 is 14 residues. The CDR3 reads CASRPDRGNQPQHF. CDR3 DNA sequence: TGTGCCAGCAGACCGGACAGGGGAAATCAGCCCCAGCATTTT.

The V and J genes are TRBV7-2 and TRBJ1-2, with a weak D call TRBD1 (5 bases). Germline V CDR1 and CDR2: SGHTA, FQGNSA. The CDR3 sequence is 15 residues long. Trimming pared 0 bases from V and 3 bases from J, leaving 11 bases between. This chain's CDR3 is CASSLAVRDYYGYTF. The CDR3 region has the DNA TGTGCCAGCAGCTTAGCAGTGCGGGACTACTATGGCTACACCTTC.

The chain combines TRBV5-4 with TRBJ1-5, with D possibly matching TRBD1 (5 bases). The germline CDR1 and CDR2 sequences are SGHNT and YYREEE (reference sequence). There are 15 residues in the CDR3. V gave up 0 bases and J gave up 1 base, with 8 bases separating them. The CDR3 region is CASSLDRGSNQPQHF. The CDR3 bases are TGTGCCAGCAGCTTGGATAGGGGAAGCAATCAGCCCCAGCATTTT.

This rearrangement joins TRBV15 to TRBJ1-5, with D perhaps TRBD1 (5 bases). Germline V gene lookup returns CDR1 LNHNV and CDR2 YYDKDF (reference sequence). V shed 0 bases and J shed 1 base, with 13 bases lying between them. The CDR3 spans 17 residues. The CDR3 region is CATSRERAGRSNQPQHF. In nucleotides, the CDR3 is TGTGCCACCAGCAGAGAAAGGGCAGGGAGGAGCAATCAGCCCCAGCATTTT.

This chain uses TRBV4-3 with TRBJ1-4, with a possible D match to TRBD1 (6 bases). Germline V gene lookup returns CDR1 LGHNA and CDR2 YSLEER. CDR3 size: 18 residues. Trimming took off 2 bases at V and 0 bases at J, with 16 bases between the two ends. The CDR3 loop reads CASSQLSTGSATNEKLFF. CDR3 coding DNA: TGCGCCAGCAGCCAATTGTCGACAGGAAGTGCAACTAATGAAAAACTGTTTTTT.

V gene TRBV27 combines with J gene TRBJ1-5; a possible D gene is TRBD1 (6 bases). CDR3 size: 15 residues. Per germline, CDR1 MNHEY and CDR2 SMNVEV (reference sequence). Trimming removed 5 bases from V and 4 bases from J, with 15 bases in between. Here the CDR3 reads CASSPTQGGNQPQHF. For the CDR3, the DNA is TGTGCCAGCAGTCCAACACAGGGAGGGAATCAGCCCCAGCATTTT.

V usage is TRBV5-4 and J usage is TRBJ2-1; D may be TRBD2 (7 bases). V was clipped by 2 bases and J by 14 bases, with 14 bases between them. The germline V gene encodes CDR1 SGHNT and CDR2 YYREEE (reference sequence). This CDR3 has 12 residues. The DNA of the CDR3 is TGTGCCAGCAGCTTTGGAGGGGGGGTTGAGTTCTTC. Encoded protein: CASSFGGGVEFF.

Written as DNA, the CDR3 is TGCGCCAGCAGCTTGGGACAGGGCTACGAGCAGTACTTC. It specifies CASSLGQGYEQYF. The chain combines TRBV4-3 with TRBJ2-7; 9 nucleotides agree with TRBD1. The CDR3 loop spans 13 amino acids. J lost 3 bases, V lost 5 bases, and 2 bases had no gene match. The germline gives CDR1 LGHNA, CDR2 YSLEER.

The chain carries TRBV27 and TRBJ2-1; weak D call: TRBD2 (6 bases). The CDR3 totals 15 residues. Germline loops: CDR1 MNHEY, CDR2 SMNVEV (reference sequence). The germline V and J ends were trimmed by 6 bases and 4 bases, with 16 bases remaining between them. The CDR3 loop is CASRRGGAGYNEQFF. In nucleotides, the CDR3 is TGTGCCAGCAGGAGGGGCGGGGCTGGATACAATGAGCAGTTCTTC.

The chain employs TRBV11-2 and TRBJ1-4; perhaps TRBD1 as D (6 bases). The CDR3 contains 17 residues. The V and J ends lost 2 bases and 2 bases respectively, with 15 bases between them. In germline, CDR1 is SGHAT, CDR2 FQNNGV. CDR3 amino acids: CASSLLAGVGTNEKLFF. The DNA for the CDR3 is TGTGCCAGCAGCTTACTGGCAGGGGTGGGCACTAATGAAAAACTGTTTTTT.

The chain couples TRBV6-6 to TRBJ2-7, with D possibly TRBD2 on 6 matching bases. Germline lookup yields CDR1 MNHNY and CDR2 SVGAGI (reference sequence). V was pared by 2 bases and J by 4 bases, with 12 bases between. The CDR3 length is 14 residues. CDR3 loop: CASSYGSSDYEQYF. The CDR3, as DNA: TGTGCCAGCAGTTACGGGTCTAGCGATTACGAGCAGTACTTC.